Many counts were recorded for the clone carrying this TCR beta chain. The antigen is undetermined. Sequencing libraries for TCR beta were prepared with iRepertoire HTBI primers and Arm-PCR of CDR3 regions. One entry per CDR3 protein, called by TCRdb with MiXCR from the multiplex PCR reads. The data hold approximately 270,000 distinct CDR3 sequences, with roughly 18% observed a single time. This entry comes from a study of regulatory T cells in long-lasting Graves disease. Sample time point: newly diagnosed GD, antithyroid drugs for less than 3 months. The TCR library was made from RNA extracted from PBMCs. By American Thyroid Association guidelines, Graves' disease was diagnosed in the cohort. In this cohort, patients came from an endocrinology department located in Xi'an, China. The study, taken as a whole, reports: New patients shared 950 to 1,000 public clonotypes, fewer than the roughly 2,600 shared by persistent patients.

The germline V gene has CDR1 SEHNR and CDR2 FQNEAQ (reference sequence). The germline V and J ends were trimmed by 2 bases and 7 bases, with 8 bases remaining between them. The CDR3 has 12 amino acids. These data were also filed under a second study, of T cells in Graves' hyperthyroidism and ophthalmopathy.

V usage is TRBV7-9 and J usage is TRBJ1-2; maybe TRBD1 (5 bases). The receptor's source is a woman aged 25-40 years with Graves disease. The source material was peripheral blood mononuclear cells (PBMCs), sampled at new diagnosis, from a patient treated with antithyroid drugs. CDR3 amino acids: CASSLSDTGYTF. CDR3 DNA: TGTGCCAGCAGCTTATCGGACACTGGCTACACCTTC.